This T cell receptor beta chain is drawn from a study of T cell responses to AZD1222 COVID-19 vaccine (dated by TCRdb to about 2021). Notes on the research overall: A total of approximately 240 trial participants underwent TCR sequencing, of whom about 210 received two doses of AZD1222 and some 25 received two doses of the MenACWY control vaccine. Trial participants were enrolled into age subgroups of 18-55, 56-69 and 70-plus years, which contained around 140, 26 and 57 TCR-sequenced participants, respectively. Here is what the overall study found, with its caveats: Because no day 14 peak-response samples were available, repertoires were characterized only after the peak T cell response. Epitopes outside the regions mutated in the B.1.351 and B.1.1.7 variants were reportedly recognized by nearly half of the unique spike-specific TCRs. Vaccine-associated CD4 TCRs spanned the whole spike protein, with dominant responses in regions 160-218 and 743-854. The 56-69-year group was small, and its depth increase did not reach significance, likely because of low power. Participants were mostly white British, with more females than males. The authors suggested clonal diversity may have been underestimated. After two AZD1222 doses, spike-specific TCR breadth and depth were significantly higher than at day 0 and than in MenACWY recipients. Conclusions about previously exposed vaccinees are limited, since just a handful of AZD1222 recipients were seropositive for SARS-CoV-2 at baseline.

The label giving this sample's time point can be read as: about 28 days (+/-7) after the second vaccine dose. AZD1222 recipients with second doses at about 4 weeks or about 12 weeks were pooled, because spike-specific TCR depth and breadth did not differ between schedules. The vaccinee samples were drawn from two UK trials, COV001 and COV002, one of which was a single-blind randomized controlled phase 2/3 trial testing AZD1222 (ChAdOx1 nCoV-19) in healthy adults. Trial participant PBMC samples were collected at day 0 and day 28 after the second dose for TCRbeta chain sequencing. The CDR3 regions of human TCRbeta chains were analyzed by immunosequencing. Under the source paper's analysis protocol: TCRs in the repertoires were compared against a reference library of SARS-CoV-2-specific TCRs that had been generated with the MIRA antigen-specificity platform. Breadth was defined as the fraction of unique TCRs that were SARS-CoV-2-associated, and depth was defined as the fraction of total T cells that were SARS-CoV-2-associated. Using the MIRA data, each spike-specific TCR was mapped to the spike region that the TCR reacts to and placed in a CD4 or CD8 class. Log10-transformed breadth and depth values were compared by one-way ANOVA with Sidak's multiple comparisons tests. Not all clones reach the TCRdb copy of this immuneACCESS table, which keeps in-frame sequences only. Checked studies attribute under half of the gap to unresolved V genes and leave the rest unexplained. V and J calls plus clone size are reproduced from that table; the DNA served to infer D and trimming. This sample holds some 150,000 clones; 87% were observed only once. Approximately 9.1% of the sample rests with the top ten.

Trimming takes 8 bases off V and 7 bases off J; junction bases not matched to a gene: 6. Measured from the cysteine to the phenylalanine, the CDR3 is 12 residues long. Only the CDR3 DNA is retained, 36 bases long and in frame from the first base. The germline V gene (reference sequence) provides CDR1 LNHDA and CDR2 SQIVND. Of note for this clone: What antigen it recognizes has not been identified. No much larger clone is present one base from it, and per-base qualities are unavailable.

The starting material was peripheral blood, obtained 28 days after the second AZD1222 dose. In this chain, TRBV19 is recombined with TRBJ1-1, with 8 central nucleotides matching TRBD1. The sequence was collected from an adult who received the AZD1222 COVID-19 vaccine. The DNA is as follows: TGTGCCAGTCGGGGACAGGCAGGTGAAGCTTTCTTT. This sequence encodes CASRGQAGEAFF. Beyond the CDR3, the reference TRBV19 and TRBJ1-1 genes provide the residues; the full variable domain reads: DGGITQSPKYLFRKEGQNVTLSCEQNLNHDAMYWYRQDPGQGLRLIYYSQIVNDFQKGDIAEGYSVSREKKESFPLTVTSAQKNPTAFYLCASRGQAGEAFFGQGTRLTVV.